These T cell receptor beta chains were read from a single sample in a study of T cell repertoires in cytomegalovirus infection. Their recognized antigens are unknown. One entry per CDR3 protein results from TCRdb running MiXCR on the reads. Here the sample spans approximately 310,000 distinct CDR3 sequences, about 25% being singletons. The sequencing here drew on cultured PBMCs, taken from culture after CMV antigen stimulation. The receptors derive from a human donor in good health (CMV status not recorded). Some clones in this sample may be carry-over from other donors' samples. Each CDR3 is given with its conserved first and last residue. D genes are given only for firm matches. Clone size is given for some rows only: seen once, a few or many times, or a class if the clone is expanded.

clone_size,j_call,v_call,d_call,cdr3_nt,cdr3_aa
few,TRBJ2-2,TRBV7-2,.,TGTGCCAGCAGCTTAATTGGACCCCGCATGGCCGGGGAGCTGTTTTTT,CASSLIGPRMAGELFF
.,TRBJ1-2,TRBV7-9,.,TGTGCCAGCAGCTTAGAGGTGGGCGCCGCGGGCTACACCTTC,CASSLEVGAAGYTF
.,TRBJ2-3,TRBV9,.,TGTGCCAGCAGCGTAGCGGTGGGGCTGGATACGCAGTATTTT,CASSVAVGLDTQYF
few,TRBJ2-2,TRBV11-2,TRBD2,TGTGCCAGCAGTTTAGCGGGAGGCTATACCGGGGAGCTGTTTTTT,CASSLAGGYTGELFF
few,TRBJ2-4,TRBV27,.,TGTGCCAGCAGTTCAGGGACTTCTATAGCCAAAAACATTCAGTACTTC,CASSSGTSIAKNIQYF
few,TRBJ2-5,TRBV28,.,TGTGCCAGCAGTTTATCTCAGGTTATGGAGACCCAGTACTTC,CASSLSQVMETQYF
.,TRBJ1-5,TRBV24-1,.,TGTGCCACCAGTGGCCCCTCGGGGCAGCCCCAGCATTTT,CATSGPSGQPQHF
many,TRBJ1-5,TRBV4-1,.,TGCGCCAGCAGCCAAGATCTAATGAGGAGTCAGCCCCAGCATTTT,CASSQDLMRSQPQHF
.,TRBJ2-4,TRBV4-1,.,TGCGCCAGCAGCCACTACTCGACCCTAGCCAAAAACATTCAGTACTTC,CASSHYSTLAKNIQYF
few,TRBJ2-1,TRBV7-2,.,TGTGCCAGCAGCTTAGTCGTTAGGCGGGCCTCCTACAATGAGCAGTTCTTC,CASSLVVRRASYNEQFF
few,TRBJ1-6,TRBV4-1,.,TGCGCCAGCAGCCAAGAAACAGGGAACAATTCACCCCTCCACTTT,CASSQETGNNSPLHF
few,TRBJ2-1,TRBV7-3,TRBD2,TGTGCCAGCAGCCGACTAGCGGGAGCCTACAATGAGCAGTTCTTC,CASSRLAGAYNEQFF
few,TRBJ2-7,TRBV6-5,.,TGTGCCAGCAGTGATCCGGGCCGTCTCGAGCAGTACTTC,CASSDPGRLEQYF
.,TRBJ1-5,TRBV12-3/TRBV12-4,.,TGTGCCAGCAGTTTACGAGGTCGGGATCAGCCCCAGCATTTT,CASSLRGRDQPQHF
many,TRBJ2-7,TRBV5-1,.,TGCGCCAGCAGCGGTCAAAGTTTGGAGGGAGAGCAGTACTTC,CASSGQSLEGEQYF
.,TRBJ2-5,TRBV7-9,TRBD1,TGTGCCAGCAGCTTCGGACAGGGTGTGAGGGAGACCCAGTACTTC,CASSFGQGVRETQYF
few,TRBJ1-3,TRBV5-4,.,TGTGCCAGCAGCTCCGCGGAGGCCGGAAACACCATATATTTT,CASSSAEAGNTIYF
.,TRBJ2-1,TRBV20-1,TRBD2,TGCAGTGCTAGAGTAGGGACTAGCGGGAGAGGTGAGCAGTTCTTC,CSARVGTSGRGEQFF
.,TRBJ2-3,TRBV4-3,.,TGCGCCAGCAGCCGGGGGAACGCGGATACGCAGTATTTT,CASSRGNADTQYF
.,TRBJ1-5,TRBV19,TRBD1,TGTGCCACCGTCACAGGGGGCATTTACAGTAGTCAGCCCCAGCATTTT,CATVTGGIYSSQPQHF
few,TRBJ2-7,TRBV10-3,.,TGTGCCATCAGTGGCTCCGCAGCAACCTACGAGCAGTACTTC,CAISGSAATYEQYF
few,TRBJ1-2,TRBV6-5,.,TGTGCCAGCAGTTCCCCTCGAACAGGCGGCTATGGCTACACCTTC,CASSSPRTGGYGYTF
once,TRBJ2-7,TRBV4-1,TRBD2,TGCGCCAGCAGCCTCCTTGCGGGGGGGACCTACGAGCAGTACTTC,CASSLLAGGTYEQYF
.,TRBJ2-1,TRBV5-6,.,TGTGCCAGCAGCTTGACAGAATTCTCCTACAATGAGCAGTTCTTC,CASSLTEFSYNEQFF
many,TRBJ2-7,TRBV19,.,TGTGCCAGTAGTACCCCGGAACAGGGCACCGAGCAGTACTTC,CASSTPEQGTEQYF
many,TRBJ2-3,TRBV7-2,.,TGTGCCAGCAGCCGTCCGGCGATCACAGATACGCAGTATTTT,CASSRPAITDTQYF
many,TRBJ2-5,TRBV7-8,TRBD2,TGTGCCAGCGGACGACTGACTAGCGGCCCTCAAGAGTCTGGGACCCAGTACTTC,CASGRLTSGPQESGTQYF
few,TRBJ2-1,TRBV6-2/TRBV6-3,.,TGTGCCAGCGGGGACTGGTACAATGAGCAGTTCTTC,CASGDWYNEQFF
few,TRBJ1-1,TRBV7-8,TRBD1,TGTGCCAGCAGCTTAGACACAGGGGTTGAAGCTTTCTTT,CASSLDTGVEAFF
.,TRBJ1-4,TRBV20-1,.,TGCAGTGCTAGAGAATCGACAGCAACTAATGAAAAACTGTTTTTT,CSARESTATNEKLFF
many,TRBJ2-4,TRBV11-3,TRBD2,TGTGCCAGCCAGCGGGAGACAGCCAAAAACATTCAGTACTTC,CASQRETAKNIQYF
.,TRBJ2-7,TRBV20-1,TRBD2,TGCAGTGCTACGGTACCTGGGACTAGCGGGACCTACGAGCAGTACTTC,CSATVPGTSGTYEQYF
.,TRBJ1-6,TRBV30,.,TGTGCCTGGAGTGTACGTCCGGGGGGGCAGAATTCACCCCTCCACTTT,CAWSVRPGGQNSPLHF
.,TRBJ2-1,TRBV5-1,TRBD1,TGCGCCAGCAGGAGCTTAATTAGGGGACAGGGGGCGCAGGATGAGCAGTTCTTC,CASRSLIRGQGAQDEQFF
.,TRBJ2-1,TRBV10-3,.,TGTGCCATCAGCGGATCAGGGGACCAATACAATGAGCAGTTCTTC,CAISGSGDQYNEQFF
many,TRBJ2-1,TRBV7-2,TRBD2,TGTGCCAGCAGCTTCGGGGGGGTCTACAATGAGCAGTTCTTC,CASSFGGVYNEQFF
.,TRBJ2-1,TRBV7-2,.,TGTGCCAGCAGCACCGAGCGGGCCTCCTACAATGAGCAGTTCTTC,CASSTERASYNEQFF
.,TRBJ1-2,TRBV12-3/TRBV12-4,TRBD1,TGTGCCAGCAGTCTCAGACAGGGAATCCTCTATGGCTACACCTTC,CASSLRQGILYGYTF
few,TRBJ1-2,TRBV30,.,TGTGCCTGGAGTGCCCACGGCAGGGCAAACTATGGCTACACCTTC,CAWSAHGRANYGYTF
many,TRBJ2-1,TRBV2,TRBD2,TGTGCCAGCAGTCCCCAGCCGACTAGCGGGAGGGGTGAGCAGTTCTTC,CASSPQPTSGRGEQFF
.,TRBJ1-6,TRBV12-3/TRBV12-4,.,TGTGCCAGCAGTTTGAAAAATTCACCCCTCCACTTT,CASSLKNSPLHF
.,TRBJ1-4,TRBV28,.,TGTGCCAGCAGTTTACTCACAGCCCGAGGCGATGAAAAACTGTTTTTT,CASSLLTARGDEKLFF
many,TRBJ1-5,TRBV7-6,TRBD1,TGTGCCAGCAGCCGGGACAGGGGTAGCAATCAGCCCCAGCATTTT,CASSRDRGSNQPQHF
.,TRBJ2-5,TRBV27,TRBD2,TGTGCCAGCACCCCAGTGGGGACTAGCGGCGCCAAAGAGACCCAGTACTTC,CASTPVGTSGAKETQYF
many,TRBJ1-5,TRBV7-8,TRBD1,TGTGCCAGCAGCGCCCTTACCGGGACAGGTAATTTCGGCAATCAGCCCCAGCATTTT,CASSALTGTGNFGNQPQHF